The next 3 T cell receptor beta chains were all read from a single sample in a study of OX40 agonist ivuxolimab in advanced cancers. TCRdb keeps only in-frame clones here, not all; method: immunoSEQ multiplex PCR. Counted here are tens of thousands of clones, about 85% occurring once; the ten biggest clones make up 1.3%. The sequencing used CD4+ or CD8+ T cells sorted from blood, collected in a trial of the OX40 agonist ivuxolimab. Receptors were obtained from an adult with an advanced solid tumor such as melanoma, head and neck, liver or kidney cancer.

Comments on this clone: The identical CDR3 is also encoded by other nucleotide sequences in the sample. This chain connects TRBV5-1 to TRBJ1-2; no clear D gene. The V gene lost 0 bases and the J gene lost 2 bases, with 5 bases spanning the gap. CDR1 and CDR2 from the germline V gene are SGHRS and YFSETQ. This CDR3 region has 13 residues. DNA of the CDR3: TGCGCCAGCAGCTTGGAAGGGAACTATGGCTACACCTTC. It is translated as CASSLEGNYGYTF.

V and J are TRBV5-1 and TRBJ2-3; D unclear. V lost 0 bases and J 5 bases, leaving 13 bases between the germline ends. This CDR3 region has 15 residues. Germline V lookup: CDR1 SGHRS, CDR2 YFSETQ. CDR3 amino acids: CASSLAPSSLDTQYF. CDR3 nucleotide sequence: TGCGCCAGCAGCTTGGCACCAAGCTCTTTAGATACGCAGTATTTT.

The CDR3 sequence: CASSQGTSGTYSGANVLTF. CDR3 DNA: TGCGCCAGCAGCCAAGGGACTAGCGGGACTTACTCTGGGGCCAACGTCCTGACTTTC. V usage is TRBV4-1 and J usage is TRBJ2-6, with 12 bases that match TRBD2. The CDR3 length is 19 residues. Germline V CDR1 and CDR2: MGHRA, YSYEKL. V shed 1 base and J 0 bases; nucleotides not matched to a gene: 4.